This TCR beta chain was captured by sequencing in a study of tissue T cells after allogeneic stem cell transplantation (dated by TCRdb to the early 2020s). Context from the whole study: TCR beta repertoires were profiled across many tissues obtained from research autopsies of patients with and without GVHD, as well as in mouse models of GVHD. On the human side, the study was prospective and observational, with no blinding or randomization. Here is what the overall study found, with its caveats: In both patients and mice, only a limited portion of the TCR repertoire detected in tissues was captured by blood and spleen T cells. The patient cohort was small and varied clinically, and sampling depth was recognized as a limitation. The study did not establish which tissue TCRs were alloreactive or antigen-specific, and some clones may have been host cells that persisted. Not many T cell clones showed up in more than one patient, yet clustering based on motifs uncovered repertoire signatures that were shared across patients in a tissue-specific way. Within patients, how anatomically similar tissues were was a major factor shaping TCR repertoire composition, regardless of disease or transplant status.

The time point label, read with the paper, signifies: mouse harvest day 14 after allogeneic transplant. Mouse grafts consisting of 10^7 T-cell-depleted bone marrow cells combined with 10^6 splenic CD5+ T cells were administered by tail vein injection. A major MHC-mismatch B6 (H2b) into BALB/c (H2d) model was used to model mouse GVHD, and tissues were profiled at day 7 or 14. On day 7 or 14 post-transplant, mouse tissues and retro-orbital blood were harvested with separate sterile tools for each animal, and livers were flushed beforehand. Before genomic DNA isolation with the DNeasy Blood & Tissue Kit, mouse tissues were minced with razor blades in buffered saline. The CDR3 holds 15 amino acids from the cysteine to the phenylalanine. The DNA shown is the part of the CDR3 that was read: 42 bases, in frame from base 1. Per the germline V gene (reference sequence), FNHDT is the CDR1 and SITEND is the CDR2. Trimming accounts for 4 bases at V and 1 base at J, while the number of junction bases matched to no gene is 4.

About this clone itself: No antigen is known for it. Being a mouse receptor, it is described with mouse gene labels and germline sequences. The read gets to within 1 residue of the CDR3 end, and the germline J gene fills in the rest.

Receptor amplification or capture employed the immunoSEQ multiplex PCR assay. Adaptive Biotechnologies performed TCRbeta CDR3 sequencing at survey depth and reported CDR3 sequences, V/J genes, productive frequency, and template counts. Amplification of TCR beta CDR3 regions started from genomic DNA instead of RNA. Turning to the authors' computational methods: Jensen-Shannon divergence was used to quantify pairwise repertoire overlap between tissues, with a value of 1 indicating complete divergence and a value of 0 indicating identical repertoires. Based on pairwise JSD values, tissues were grouped by single-linkage agglomerative hierarchical clustering, and the results were shown as dendrograms. GLIPH2 was applied to all patient samples using simulation_depth 1000, kmer_min_depth 3, and cdr3_length_cutoff 8, and only groups with more than two unique CDR3s were retained. In a standardized tissue-overlap score, Jaccard GLIPH-group overlap across patients was extrapolated to a standard repertoire size of 1000 clones. Associations of diversity with clinical or experimental variables used linear mixed-effect models with tissue fixed effects and individual random effects. TCRdb holds this immuneACCESS table with in-frame rearrangements only. Some clones are missing; in checked studies, unresolved V genes explain under half, and the rest has no known cause. From that table come the V and J calls and clone size; the DNA was used to work out D and trimming. This sample lists 4,000 to 6,000 clones; about 33% were detected once. 4% to 5% of the sample lies in the top ten.

Recombination linked TRBV19 to TRBJ2-3; TRBD1 fits 9 bases in the junction. Sequences were obtained from skin. The sequence was obtained from a female BALB/c mouse given C57BL/6 T cells with graft-versus-host disease after an allogeneic hematopoietic cell transplant. For the CDR3, the sequence is CASSHRGPGAETLYF. The sequenced CDR3 bases are TGTGCCAGCAGTCACAGGGGGCCTGGTGCAGAAACGCTGTAT.